The following is a T cell receptor (beta chain) sequence with its context. The sample is drawn from a study of blood T cell repertoires in COVID-19. On the study more broadly: The United States, Italy and Spain supplied acute and convalescent COVID-19 samples. PBMCs, B-cell-depleted T cells, or T cells provided the cDNA or gDNA that made up the material.

Germline lookup yields CDR1 LNHDA and CDR2 SQIVND (reference sequence). V gave up 3 bases and J gave up 3 bases, with 17 bases separating them. This CDR3 is built from 16 residues. Using immunoSEQ multiplex PCR, the repertoire was profiled, and TCRdb retains in-frame clones only, with some absent. Of approximately 120,000 clones listed, around 80% were seen once; the top ten hold about 15%. Sequencing was done on a sample of peripheral blood. The rearrangement joins TRBV19 to TRBJ1-2, with a tentative D call TRBD1 (6 bases). This sequence originates from a man younger than 40 with COVID-19, enrolled during active disease. The chain's CDR3 is CASSIPRQGPHYGYTF. For the CDR3, the DNA is TGTGCCAGTAGTATCCCCCGGCAGGGGCCGCACTATGGCTACACCTTC.